A selection of T cell receptor beta chains follows, all from one sample in a study of T cell responses to AZD1222 COVID-19 vaccine. Assay used: immunoSEQ multiplex PCR; TCRdb lists only in-frame clones, some missing. This table has about 150,000 clones, roughly nine tenths appearing once. Here the sequenced sample was peripheral blood, taken on day 0 of MenACWY control vaccination. These TCRs come from an adult in good health. Each CDR3 is given with its conserved first and last residue. Fields, in order: D gene, J gene, V gene, clone size, CDR3 DNA, CDR3 protein. D genes are given only for firm matches. Where a row states a size, it is once, few, many or the class of an expanded clone; other rows omit it.

TRBD2 TRBJ2-1 TRBV9 - TGTGCCAGCAGCGCGCCCCTAGCGGGAGGGAGCTCCTACAATGAGCAGTTCTTC CASSAPLAGGSSYNEQFF
- TRBJ2-1 TRBV4-1 once TGCGCCAGCAGCACCCCGGATGGCTTTAGGCATGAGCAGTTCTTC CASSTPDGFRHEQFF
- TRBJ1-5 TRBV19 - TGTGCCAGTAGTATCGAGCGGGGGGGCAGTAGCAATCAGCCCCAGCATTTT CASSIERGGSSNQPQHF
- TRBJ2-3 TRBV5-1 - TGCGCCAGCAGCCTTCCGGCAGATACGCAGTATTTT CASSLPADTQYF
- TRBJ1-2 TRBV4-1 - TGCGCCAGCAGCCAAGCTTATCAGCGATTGGGTGGCTACACCTTC CASSQAYQRLGGYTF
- TRBJ1-2 TRBV7-9 - TGTGCCAGCAGCCCTACGATGAGGGGCTACACCTTC CASSPTMRGYTF
- TRBJ2-5 TRBV5-1 few TGCGCCAGCAGCTTGATAGCGAGTCAAGAGACCCAGTACTTC CASSLIASQETQYF
TRBD1 TRBJ1-2 TRBV7-2 - TGTGCCAGCAGCCGGCGGGACAGCCTCCTCTATGGCTACACCTTC CASSRRDSLLYGYTF
- TRBJ2-2 TRBV6-5 - TGTGCCAGCAGTCCCCTAAGGACCGGGGAGCTGTTTTTT CASSPLRTGELFF
TRBD1 TRBJ1-2 TRBV27 few TGTGCCAGCAGTGCGGACAGGTGGGACTATCGTGGCTACACCTTC CASSADRWDYRGYTF
- TRBJ2-1 TRBV28 - TGTGCCAGCAGTTCACCACAAGCGGCATCCTACAATGAGCAGTTCTTC CASSSPQAASYNEQFF
TRBD1 TRBJ1-1 TRBV9 - TGTGCCAGCAGCGTAGGGGGACAGGGTAGCACTGAAGCTTTCTTT CASSVGGQGSTEAFF
TRBD2 TRBJ2-1 TRBV7-8 - TGTGCCAGCAGCTCGACTAGCGGGAGGGCCAATGAGCAGTTCTTC CASSSTSGRANEQFF
- TRBJ1-4 TRBV11-2 - TGTGCCAGCCGGCATTTCGAAGGAAAACTGTTTTTT CASRHFEGKLFF
TRBD1 TRBJ1-2 TRBV6-5 - TGTGCCAGCAGTCCCCCGAGTTGGACAGGGGGCGGCTACACCTTC CASSPPSWTGGGYTF
TRBD1 TRBJ1-1 TRBV4-1 - TGCGCCAGCAGCCAAGAATCTCCCTGGACAGGGTCGAACACTGAAGCTTTCTTT CASSQESPWTGSNTEAFF
TRBD2 TRBJ2-7 TRBV7-2 - TGTGCCAGCAGCTTAGGGGCGGGAGGGTTCTACGAGCAGTACTTC CASSLGAGGFYEQYF
TRBD1 TRBJ1-1 TRBV29-1 - TGCAGCGTTAACCGACAGGGTGGGACTGAAGCTTTCTTT CSVNRQGGTEAFF
- TRBJ1-5 TRBV11-3 - TGTGCCAGCAGCCAAGACTGGCAGCAGCCCCAGCATTTT CASSQDWQQPQHF
- TRBJ1-3 TRBV5-1 - TGCGCCAGCAGCTTGGACACGAGCTCTGGAAACACCATATATTTT CASSLDTSSGNTIYF
- TRBJ1-5 TRBV6-1 - TGTGCCAGCAGTGAGGGGCCTCAGCCCCAGCATTTT CASSEGPQPQHF
- TRBJ2-2 TRBV24-1 - TGTGCCACCAGTGCCGCAGGGGTAACCGGGGAGCTGTTTTTT CATSAAGVTGELFF
TRBD1 TRBJ1-3 TRBV7-2 - TGTGCCAGCAGCTTTGGGACAGGGAGTGGAAACACCATATATTTT CASSFGTGSGNTIYF
- TRBJ2-5 TRBV6-5 once TGTGCCAGCAGCCAAGCCCGATTAACTCAAGAGACCCAGTACTTC CASSQARLTQETQYF
- TRBJ2-1 TRBV4-2 - TGTGCCATCTCTCGGGAGTTAGGCTACAATGAGCAGTTCTTC CAISRELGYNEQFF
- TRBJ2-7 TRBV4-2 - TGTGCCAGCAGCCCGACAGGCTACTCCTACGAGCAGTACTTC CASSPTGYSYEQYF